This T cell receptor beta chain is from a study of metastatic and nonmetastatic thyroid tumors. Before thyroid surgery, none of the patients had received any treatment. TCRdb re-called clones via MiXCR from the PCR reads. This table has several thousand clones, 30% to 40% appearing once. Material: adjacent normal tissue. This receptor was taken from a male donor with papillary thyroid cancer or a benign thyroid nodule (not recorded which). Some clones in this sample may be carry-over from other donors' samples.

DNA of the CDR3: TGTGCCAGCAGCGTTCTGGCGGGCACTGAAGCTTTCTTT. The encoded protein is CASSVLAGTEAFF. The chain joins TRBV7-2 to TRBJ1-1; no clear D. V gave up 5 bases and J gave up 4 bases, with 11 bases separating them. Germline V CDR1 and CDR2: SGHTA, FQGNSA. CDR3 length: 13 amino acids.